This T cell receptor beta chain was identified in a study of metastatic and nonmetastatic thyroid tumors. At the level of the study: The authors compared repertoires across blood and tumor or nodule tissue from malignant and benign thyroid patients. Points from the study as a whole: In blood and tumor, TCR beta diversity was reportedly significantly higher in malignant thyroid tumors than in benign nodules.

As originally analysed: A classifier of distant metastasis in papillary thyroid cancer was built from CDR3 differences (across clinicopathological groups). TCRdb re-called clones from the PCR reads using MiXCR. What appears here as the V and J calls and clone size reflects TCRdb's work, not the paper's. The sample has 40,000 to 45,000 clones, 3.2% seen once. Trimming removed 10 bases from V and 7 bases from J; junction bases left unmatched: 17. Germline-derived CDR1 and CDR2 are LNHNV and YYDKDF (reference sequence). CDR3 length: 15 residues. This clone was recorded a few times. Its antigen is currently unknown. No treatment of any kind had been given to any patient before thyroid surgery.

The V and J genes are TRBV15 and TRBJ2-5, with 8 bases matching TRBD2. What was sequenced was blood. The TCR was taken from a female donor with papillary thyroid cancer or a benign thyroid nodule (not recorded which). Some clones in this sample may be carry-over from other donors' samples. CDR3 nucleotide sequence: TGTGCCATTCCTTGGGCCGGGAGGGTAGCGGGGACCCAGTACTTC. This encodes CAIPWAGRVAGTQYF.